The 13 T cell receptor beta chains below were found in one sample sequenced in a study of T cells after posttransplantation cyclophosphamide. Clones were read by immunoSEQ multiplex PCR, and TCRdb kept only the in-frame ones, dropping some. The repertoire has 20,000 or so clones, roughly nine tenths of them found once; the top ten carry about 6.7%. A marrow graft followed busulfan-fludarabine conditioning, with cyclophosphamide on days +3 and +4. Sequenced material: PBMCs, taken after allogeneic stem cell transplant with posttransplant cyclophosphamide. These receptors all stem from a female patient aged 40 to 55 who received an allogeneic stem cell transplant from a related donor, was CMV-positive, and had no GVHD. T cells may partly derive from the graft donor.

V is TRBV11-2 and J is TRBJ2-7; D is unclear. V lost 4 bases and J lost 1, with 11 bases in between. CDR1 and CDR2 from the germline V gene are SGHAT and FQNNGV. The CDR3 has 14 amino acids. For the CDR3, the DNA is TGTGCCAGCAGCTCCTTCAGGAAGTCCTACGAGCAGTACTTC. Residues: CASSSFRKSYEQYF.

This clone was counted only a few times. This chain connects TRBV30 to TRBJ2-1, with D possibly matching TRBD2 (6 bases). Trimming cost V 4 bases and J 2 bases, with 18 bases left between them. Germline loops: CDR1 GTSNPN, CDR2 SVGIG (reference sequence). This CDR3 is 16 amino acids long. The CDR3 loop reads CAWIPPPGRPYNEQFF. The CDR3 DNA reads TGTGCCTGGATCCCACCCCCAGGGAGGCCCTACAATGAGCAGTTCTTC.

This clone showed up just a few times. The V gene is TRBV19, the J gene TRBJ2-1; 7 nucleotides line up with TRBD2. V lost 4 bases to trimming and J lost 2 bases; unmatched junction nucleotides: 8. The CDR3 length is 16 residues. Looked up from germline, CDR1 is LNHDA and CDR2 is SQIVND (reference sequence). CDR3 DNA sequence: TGTGCCAGTAGTAATCCAGCGGGAAGTACCTACAATGAGCAGTTCTTC. The encoded protein is CASSNPAGSTYNEQFF.

This chain connects TRBV18 to TRBJ2-6, with 8 nucleotides matching TRBD1. The CDR3 contains 16 residues. The V and J ends lost 3 bases and 4 bases, in that order; junction bases with no gene match: 5. Per germline, CDR1 KGHSH and CDR2 LQKENI. DNA of the CDR3: TGTGCCAGCTCACCCCAGGGGGCATCAGGGGCCAACGTCCTGACTTTC. Its protein is CASSPQGASGANVLTF.

V is TRBV5-1 and J is TRBJ2-5, with 14 bases matching TRBD2. Germline V lookup: CDR1 SGHRS, CDR2 YFSETQ. V trimming: 4 bases; J trimming: 5 bases; junction bases outside the gene matches: 7. The length of the CDR3 is 16 residues. The CDR3 here is CASSEPGLAGDETQYF. The CDR3 DNA is TGCGCCAGCAGCGAGCCGGGACTAGCGGGAGATGAGACCCAGTACTTC.

The chain employs TRBV6-1 and TRBJ2-3; maybe TRBD2 (6 bases). V was pared by 1 base and J by 4 bases, with 15 bases between. Germline assignment: CDR1 MNHNS and CDR2 SASEGT. The CDR3 covers 16 residues. Here the CDR3 reads CASSEGYGWRADTQYF. The CDR3 bases are TGTGCCAGCAGTGAAGGTTACGGGTGGAGGGCAGATACGCAGTATTTT.

The rearrangement joins TRBV5-5 to TRBJ2-2, with 7 bases fitting TRBD1. Germline CDR1 SGHKS, CDR2 YYEKEE (reference sequence). V shed 3 bases, J shed 7 bases, and the junction held 9 bases outside the gene matches. This CDR3 spans 15 amino acids. The CDR3 DNA is TGTGCCAGCAGCTCAACAGGGGTAAATAACGGGGAGCTGTTTTTT. Translation: CASSSTGVNNGELFF.

The V and J genes are TRBV6-1 and TRBJ1-1, with D tentatively TRBD1 (6 bases). The germline V gene has CDR1 MNHNS and CDR2 SASEGT. The CDR3 length is 17 residues. The V end lost 3 bases, the J end lost 1 base, and 18 bases lay between the germline ends. In nucleotides, the CDR3 is TGTGCCAGCAGTGAGTATCCTACAGGGTCGTCGAACACTGAAGCTTTCTTT. It is translated as CASSEYPTGSSNTEAFF.

The chain joins TRBV19 to TRBJ2-7; weak D call: TRBD2 (7 bases). Germline V gives CDR1 LNHDA, CDR2 SQIVND (reference sequence). Trimming left V 7 bases short and J 2 bases short, with 15 bases between. CDR3 length: 14 amino acids. The CDR3 reads CASTNREGTYEQYF. The CDR3 bases are TGTGCCAGTACTAACAGGGAGGGCACCTACGAGCAGTACTTC.

The chain is built from TRBV19 and TRBJ1-1; 7 bases agree with TRBD1. This CDR3 is 14 amino acids long. Germline V lookup: CDR1 LNHDA, CDR2 SQIVND (reference sequence). V trimming: 6 bases; J trimming: 7 bases; junction bases outside the gene matches: 11. DNA for the CDR3: TGTGCCAGTAGCCCCGGACAGGTTTTATTTGAAGCTTTCTTT. Translating it yields CASSPGQVLFEAFF.

The rearrangement uses TRBV28 and TRBJ1-4, with 9 positions matching TRBD1. The CDR3 contains 15 residues. Per the germline V gene, CDR1 is MDHEN and CDR2 is SYDVKM. The V segment lost 6 bases and the J segment 4 bases; nucleotides outside the gene matches: 6. CDR3 sequence (DNA): TGTGCCAGCAGCCCGGGGGGACAGGGTAATGAAAAACTGTTTTTT. This gives the protein CASSPGGQGNEKLFF.

The V gene is TRBV18, the J gene TRBJ2-7; no definite D call. Trimming removed 1 base at V and 6 bases at J, with 16 bases between. CDR1 is KGHSH and CDR2 is LQKENI in the germline V gene. CDR3 length equals 15 residues. The CDR3 DNA follows: TGTGCCAGCTCACCACTTTCCCGTACTCCCGGCGAGCAGTACTTC. Encoded protein: CASSPLSRTPGEQYF.

This clone was observed once. This chain connects TRBV18 to TRBJ2-7; D might be TRBD1 (6 bases). Germline V lookup: CDR1 KGHSH, CDR2 LQKENI. Between the trimmed V and J ends, which lost 6 bases and 3 bases, there was a span of 21 bases. CDR3 length: 16 amino acids. The DNA of the CDR3 is TGTGCCAGCTCCCTCATGGGGGCAGAGCTGAACTACGAGCAGTACTTC. This sequence encodes CASSLMGAELNYEQYF. Full variable domain (remainder filled in from reference TRBV18 and TRBJ2-7): NAGVMQNPRHLVRRRGQEARLRCSPMKGHSHVYWYRQLPEEGLKFMVYLQKENIIDESGMPKERFSAEFPKEGPSILRIQQVVRGDSAAYFCASSLMGAELNYEQYFGPGTRLTVT.